This T cell receptor beta chain was captured by sequencing in a study of Ad26.COV2.S vaccination and SARS-CoV-2 variants. Study information: Intramuscularly, Ad26.COV2.S was given either once or twice, 56 days apart.

The treatment here: 19 received Ad26.COV2.S at low or high dose, single or two shots; five or six received placebo; per-sample allocation not given. Specimen acquisition occurred on day 63 following the initial vaccine or placebo injection. The administered vaccine (an Ad26 vector) expressed Wuhan-strain SARS-CoV-2 spike. Repertoires were generated with immunoSEQ multiplex PCR, while TCRdb's copy carries only in-frame clones and drops some. The repertoire holds around 450,000 clones, 89% seen once, with about 1.7% in the top ten. The germline gives CDR1 ENHRY, CDR2 SYGVKD. This CDR3 comprises 15 residues. With 1 base removed from V and 0 bases from J, the gap between germline ends came to 9 bases.

This chain uses TRBV10-3 with TRBJ1-1, with D possibly matching TRBD1 (6 bases). This TCR derives from a person aged 18 to 59 who received the Ad26.COV2.S COVID-19 vaccine or a placebo. Specimen: peripheral blood, collected in a trial of Ad26.COV2.S vaccine versus placebo. The CDR3 sequence is CAISELGGLNTEAFF. The CDR3 DNA reads TGTGCCATCAGTGAGTTGGGGGGCCTGAACACTGAAGCTTTCTTT.